This TCR beta chain emerged from a study of cytomegalovirus exposure and HLA in healthy donors (dated by TCRdb to about 2017). In the study overall: In an earlier analysis of about 560 of the donors, 250 to 300 Gb of sequence data and about 110 million unique TCR beta sequences from roughly 190 million T cells were reported. Roughly 300 gigabases of sequencing data and 70 million to 100 million unique TCR sequences made up an early release that covered around 640 HLA-typed donors. Of the approximately 400 genotyped donors, over 65% fell in the genetic ancestry cluster associated with self-reported Caucasian donors. The aim of the study was to test whether cataloging public T cell receptors could identify signatures of past pathogen exposure. Using immunosequencing, the study profiled T cell repertoires from fewer than 700 subjects and related those repertoires to cytomegalovirus serostatus. Along with the 666-subject first cohort, a separate validation cohort of over a hundred different subjects was used. High-throughput TCR immunosequencing, statistical association of individual TCRs with disease status, and machine learning were combined to predict cytomegalovirus infection status. A later analysis re-analyzed previously published TCR beta repertoires from roughly 630 donors and added high-resolution HLA genotyping to study TCR occurrence patterns. In the later analysis, no new phenotypic data were used to find candidate immune exposures; instead, reliance was placed on TCR beta sequences and their occurrence across donors. An earlier analysis of nearly 600 of the donors applied high-throughput TCR beta sequencing to assess whether each TCR beta V gene segment acted as functional or pseudogenic. Donor age, sex, ethnicity and CMV serostatus were compiled together with the repertoire data. In a later genetic analysis, genome-wide SNP genotypes for about 60% of the 666 donors were used, and that subset was treated as a discovery cohort. All discovery cohort repertoires had been generated on a single sequencing platform. HLA typing covered class I and class II loci at four-digit resolution. The number of typed donors differed by locus: roughly 620-640 for A, B, C, DRB1 and DQB1; 500 to 550 for DQA1; around 610 for DPA1; and around 450 for DPB1. Four to six DR-DQ haplotypes were handled as single units for association and clustering, since linkage in the cohort was strong. Among 300 to 500 genotyped donors of the cohort, an average of approximately 220,000 unique TCR beta nucleotide sequences was sequenced per donor, of which approximately 19% were non-productive.

Details on this clone: There is no known antigen for this receptor. Nothing much larger sits one base from this clone, and base qualities are not available.

CDR1 and CDR2, per the germline V gene, are MNHNS and SASEGT. The junction carries 17 bases between V and J, which are trimmed by 7 bases and 7 bases respectively. Inclusive of the bounding cysteine and phenylalanine, the CDR3 is 14 residues long. CDR3 DNA only is kept here, 42 bases in frame from base 1. The full study reports these points: A later analysis associated 16,951 TCR beta sequences with specific HLA alleles at a false discovery rate of 0.05. The study listed approximately 160 TCR beta chains as associated with cytomegalovirus. Correlated functional status among segregating V segments might be attributable to linkage disequilibrium, but an unknown experimental factor could not be ruled out. Strong co-occurrence of HLA alleles, especially DR and DQ, made assigning TCR associations to individual alleles difficult. According to a later genetic analysis, donors in an Asian-associated ancestry cluster had fewer N-insertions in productive TCRs than the approximately 630-donor mean. According to a later analysis, parvovirus B19, influenza, CMV and Epstein-Barr virus appeared linked to several top co-occurrence clusters. In an earlier analysis of over 550 of the donors, most TCR beta V segments were observed in productive rearrangements about 87% or about 30% of the time, broadly matching IMGT annotations. The classifier was reported to diagnose cytomegalovirus status with high specificity and sensitivity in both the original and validation cohorts. In a later analysis, most CMV-associated TCR beta chains were found to appear HLA-restricted, with HLA associations seemingly driven largely by CMV exposure. The authors suggested that the approach could potentially be extended to other disease states and immunological phenotypes. Immune exposure information for the cohort was limited to CMV serostatus. V-gene and J-gene trimming of TCR beta chains was associated with a missense DCLRE1C variant in a later genetic analysis, and the association was replicated in an independent cohort. A further reported finding was that TCR beta sequences accurately predicted the HLA-A and HLA-B alleles for most subjects in the first cohort. Fewer than 20 rarely observed V segments, including chromosome 9 orphons, were excluded from the earlier analysis of several hundred of the donors because counts were too low. Compared with equally common non-associated chains, HLA-associated TCR beta chains in a later analysis were more clonally expanded and had lower generation probabilities. A few of the identified cytomegalovirus-associated TCR beta chains were confirmed in vitro to be specific for cytomegalovirus antigens. The cohort was sequenced for TCR beta chains only, and without alpha or paired-chain data the features that could be detected were limited. Most TCR sequences were seen in very few donors, while some public TCRs were found in many individuals. A cluster of highly shared sequence variants was judged likely to represent a technical artifact of the sequencing pipeline. Roughly uniform sequencing depth across donors was assumed in presence/absence analyses, although this assumption may not hold. According to a later analysis, TCR association rates differed among HLA loci, with DRB1 alleles showing the most associated TCRs and HLA-C alleles showing the fewest. The 87-base-pair reads could not distinguish some IMGT-functional V segments, including TRBV6-2 and TRBV6-3, so those segments were excluded. Because HLA typing was unavailable for some donors at each locus, only the typed subset was used in association tests.

In total, roughly 670 healthy bone marrow donors made up the cohort. At the time of sampling, all cohort members were nominally healthy, though unrecorded immune exposures were likely present. The donor was CMV seronegative and was included in the group of 352 seronegative cohort members. A peripheral blood sample was collected from each donor, and TCR beta sequencing was performed on peripheral blood mononuclear cells. The Qiagen DNeasy Blood Extraction Kit was used to extract genomic DNA from the blood cell samples. Library preparation used the immunoSEQ multiplex PCR assay. A mixture of 60 forward primers for TCR Vbeta segments and 13 reverse primers for TCR Jbeta segments was used in the multiplex PCR. A multiplex PCR assay on genomic DNA amplified the CDR3 region of rearranged TCR beta genes. The Illumina HiSeq System was used to sequence the amplified TCR beta libraries as 87-base-pair reads. The authors' pipeline ran thus. In a later analysis, some 80 million unique TCR beta chains were counted across the 690 or so repertoires, and roughly 11 million of these chains were shared by at least two donors. Raw reads were error-corrected and collapsed into unique sequences with a nearest-neighbor algorithm that merged closely related sequences to remove PCR and sequencing errors. To assign V, D and J gene segments, CDR3 sequences were aligned to IMGT reference sequences. Each retained sequence needed at least a six-nucleotide match to both a V gene segment and a J gene segment. Rearrangements were called productive when the CDR3 lacked stop codons and stayed in frame with V and J; all others were non-productive. Following IMGT convention, CDR3 was defined as the stretch from the second conserved V-encoded cysteine up to the conserved J-encoded phenylalanine. The earlier analysis of more than 450 of the donors excluded sequences that lacked an unambiguous match to a single V gene segment. An earlier analysis of just under 600 of the donors called V segments functional above 56.7% productive rearrangements and segregating when the between-donor standard deviation exceeded 5%. A statistical classification framework was built to diagnose cytomegalovirus status from the catalog of TCR beta chain sequences. V and J gene assignment, in a later analysis, came from comparing TCR nucleotide sequences with IMGT/GENE-DB human TR gene sequences. A later analysis assigned CDR3 sequences and most-parsimonious VDJ recombination scenarios with the TCRdist pipeline. In a later analysis, each TCR beta chain was defined by its CDR3 amino acid sequence together with its V-gene family, and reads lacking a unique V-gene family were excluded. In a later analysis, approximately 640 highly shared, low-generation-probability nucleotide sequences were removed to address suspected cross-contamination and a sequencing artifact. In a later analysis, a clonal expansion index was calculated for each public chain from normalized within-repertoire ranks of inferred template counts. In a later analysis, generation probabilities were computed using a VDJ recombination model fitted to out-of-frame rearrangements, and the results were checked against IGoR. In a later analysis, hypergeometric tests were used to score TCR-TCR, TCR-HLA and TCR-CMV co-occurrence, with a repertoire-size bias correction applied to TCR pairs. In a later analysis, false discovery rates were estimated by permuting HLA or CMV assignments 20 times. In a later analysis, co-occurring TCRs were grouped using DBSCAN, with TCRdist sequence similarity added in when clustering inside HLA-allele-positive subsets. Co-occurrence clustering excluded repertoires with fewer than 30,000 or more than 120,000 public chains, plus five with anomalous nucleotide sharing. The table comes from immuneACCESS by way of TCRdb, which keeps in-frame sequences with V and J called. Part of the clones is missing from these tables; in studies checked, under half for an unresolved V gene and the rest for unknown reasons. The V and J calls and clone size are taken from that table; D and trimming were inferred from the DNA. The sample table records fewer than 250,000 clones; around 76% of these occur just once. The ten biggest clones cover 0.6% to 0.65% of the sample.

Sequencing was performed on PBMCs. This TCR derives from a man between 18 and 35 years old in good health and CMV-seronegative. Rearrangement joined TRBV6-1 to TRBJ2-1; the D gene is possibly TRBD1, with 6 bases matching. The CDR3: CASNPGVVWNEQFF. In nucleotides, the sequence is TGTGCCAGCAACCCAGGGGTTGTTTGGAATGAGCAGTTCTTC.